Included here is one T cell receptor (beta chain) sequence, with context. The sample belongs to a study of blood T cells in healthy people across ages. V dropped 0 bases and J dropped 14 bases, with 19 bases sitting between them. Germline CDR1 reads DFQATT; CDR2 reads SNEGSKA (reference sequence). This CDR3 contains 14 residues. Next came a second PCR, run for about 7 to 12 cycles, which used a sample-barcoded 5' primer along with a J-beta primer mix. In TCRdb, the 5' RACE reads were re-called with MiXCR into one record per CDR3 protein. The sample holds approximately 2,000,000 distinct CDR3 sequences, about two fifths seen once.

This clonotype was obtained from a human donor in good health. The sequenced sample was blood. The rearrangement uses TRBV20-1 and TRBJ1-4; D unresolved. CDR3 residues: CSARDTRRPNGLFF. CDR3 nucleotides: TGCAGTGCTAGAGATACAAGGCGTCCCAATGGGCTGTTTTTT.